Shown below are 21 T cell receptor beta chains from a single sample sequenced in a study of blood T cell repertoires in COVID-19. Using immunoSEQ multiplex PCR, the repertoire was profiled, and TCRdb retains in-frame clones only, with some absent. Here the sample spans 300,000 to 350,000 clones, 90% being singletons. Sequencing input: PBMCs or T cells enriched from blood (not recorded which). The receptors come from a woman aged 25 to 39 who had been exposed to COVID-19.

This clone was detected many times. V is TRBV7-8 and J is TRBJ1-5; 9 bases agree with TRBD1. The CDR3 is 15 amino acids. Trimming removed 5 bases from V and 5 bases from J; junction bases left unmatched: 7. Germline V gives CDR1 SGHVS, CDR2 FQNEAQ. CDR3 protein: CASSPPDRGDQPQHF. CDR3 sequence (DNA): TGTGCCAGCAGCCCCCCTGACAGGGGGGATCAGCCCCAGCATTTT.

The gene calls are TRBV14 and TRBJ1-4; D gene unclear. The V and J ends lost 2 bases and 4 bases respectively, with 8 bases between them. The CDR3 spans 14 residues. CDR1 SGHDN and CDR2 FVKESK come from the germline V gene. CDR3 DNA sequence: TGTGCCAGCAGCCAAAAAGGACTTAATGAAAAACTGTTTTTT. Its translation: CASSQKGLNEKLFF.

This chain uses TRBV6-1 with TRBJ1-1; 7 nucleotides match TRBD1. Trimming took 0 bases from V and 8 from J; bases not matched to a gene: 18. From germline, CDR1 is MNHNS and CDR2 SASEGT. The CDR3 totals 18 residues. For the CDR3, the DNA is TGTGCCAGCAGTGAAGCAGGGCAGGGGGGTACTAGGACGAAGGAAGCTTTCTTT. Its protein product is CASSEAGQGGTRTKEAFF.

The sample holds a few counts of this clone. The chain joins TRBV10-3 to TRBJ1-3; tentative D call: TRBD1 (6 bases). Trimming removed 3 bases at V and 4 bases at J, with 16 bases between. This CDR3 has 16 amino acids. Germline values: CDR1 ENHRY, CDR2 SYGVKD. As DNA, the CDR3 is TGTGCCATCAGTGACAACACAGGGAGCTTCGGAAACACCATATATTTT. Amino acid sequence: CAISDNTGSFGNTIYF.

V and J are TRBV3-1 (or the pseudogene TRBV3-2) and TRBJ1-3, with TRBD1 as a possible D gene (6 bases). Trimming pared 6 bases from V and 2 bases from J, leaving 14 bases between. Germline lookup yields CDR1 LGHDT and CDR2 YNNKEL (reference sequence). The CDR3 spans 15 residues. CDR3 in DNA: TGTGCCAGCAGACTCGGGGGGCACCCTGGAAACACCATATATTTT. It encodes CASRLGGHPGNTIYF.

The V gene is TRBV4-1, the J gene TRBJ1-4; no clear D gene. The CDR3 has 15 amino acids. V was clipped by 5 bases and J by 0 bases, with 10 bases between them. CDR1 is MGHRA and CDR2 is YSYEKL in the germline V gene. CDR3 DNA: TGCGCCAGCAGCTCGCAGATTTCAACTAATGAAAAACTGTTTTTT. This sequence encodes CASSSQISTNEKLFF.

The rearrangement uses TRBV24-1 and TRBJ1-5; possible D gene TRBD1, 6 bases. Germline V CDR1 and CDR2: KGHDR, SFDVKD. This CDR3 spans 18 amino acids. Trimming stripped 5 bases from V and 6 bases from J, with 25 bases between. The CDR3 here is CATSAPNRRQGHFQPQHF. CDR3 DNA sequence: TGTGCCACCAGTGCCCCCAACAGGAGGCAGGGGCATTTTCAGCCCCAGCATTTT.

As regards this clone: One junction end does not reproduce the germline sequence, and a read error may be involved. V and J are TRBV3-1 (or the pseudogene TRBV3-2) and TRBJ2-7; D possibly corresponds to TRBD1 (5 bases). Germline CDR1 reads LGHDT; CDR2 reads YNNKEL (reference sequence). The CDR3 covers 14 residues. CDR3 DNA: TGTGCCAGCACCCAAGCCACAGGATCCTACGAGCAGTACTTC. It encodes CASTQATGSYEQYF.

This sequence joins TRBV19 and TRBJ2-7, with 7 positions matching TRBD1. The CDR3 extends over 14 amino acids. Germline values: CDR1 LNHDA, CDR2 SQIVND (reference sequence). V was pared by 3 bases and J by 6 bases, with 8 bases of the junction left unmatched. The CDR3 region is CASSIPGQLFEQYF. In nucleotides, the CDR3 is TGTGCCAGTAGTATCCCGGGACAGTTGTTCGAGCAGTACTTC.

V and J are TRBV2 and TRBJ1-5; D gene unclear. This CDR3 is built from 14 residues. Trimming left V 2 bases short and J 4 bases short, with 9 bases between. Germline V gene lookup returns CDR1 SNHLY and CDR2 FYNNEI. CDR3 residues: CASSEMSGNQPQHF. The CDR3 DNA is TGTGCCAGCAGTGAAATGTCAGGTAATCAGCCCCAGCATTTT.

This sequence joins TRBV7-9 and TRBJ1-1, with 9 nucleotides matching TRBD1. V trimming: 5 bases; J trimming: 7 bases; junction bases outside the gene matches: 2. CDR1 SEHNR and CDR2 FQNEAQ come from the germline V gene (reference sequence). The CDR3 consists of 12 residues. CDR3 in DNA: TGTGCCAGCAGCCGGGGACAGGGTGAAGCTTTCTTT. Translated: CASSRGQGEAFF.

This clone has a handful of counts. The chain combines TRBV19 with TRBJ1-1, with D perhaps TRBD1 (6 bases). Trimming shortened V by 9 bases and J by 7 bases, and 15 bases separated the two germline ends. In germline, CDR1 is LNHDA, CDR2 SQIVND (reference sequence). The CDR3 has 12 amino acids. The CDR3, as DNA: TGTGCCAGCTCGGACAGAGAGATTGAAGCTTTCTTT. Its translation is CASSDREIEAFF.

V usage is TRBV11-2 and J usage is TRBJ2-1, with 8 bases that match TRBD2. The germline gives CDR1 SGHAT, CDR2 FQNNGV. V dropped 5 bases and J dropped 6; count of bases not matched to a gene: 12. The CDR3 has 16 residues. The CDR3 region has the DNA TGTGCCAGCAGCCCCCGCCAGCGGGGGATCGGCAATGAGCAGTTCTTC. As protein: CASSPRQRGIGNEQFF.

The chain joins TRBV19 to TRBJ1-5; D may be TRBD1 (6 bases). This CDR3 has 16 residues. Germline CDR1 reads LNHDA; CDR2 reads SQIVND (reference sequence). V gave up 0 bases and J gave up 4 bases, with 13 bases separating them. CDR3 nucleotides: TGTGCCAGTAGTATAGAGGGGGCGGCTTTAAATCAGCCCCAGCATTTT. Encoded protein: CASSIEGAALNQPQHF.

The CDR3 sequence is CASSLSRGTTGELFF. The DNA of the CDR3 is TGTGCCAGCAGCTTATCTAGGGGGACCACCGGGGAGCTGTTTTTT. The chain combines TRBV7-8 with TRBJ2-2; possible D gene TRBD1, 6 bases. V was shortened by 2 bases and J by 4 bases, with 11 bases between the two germline ends. Germline CDR1 reads SGHVS; CDR2 reads FQNEAQ. The CDR3 consists of 15 residues.

This chain links TRBV7-2 with TRBJ2-7; 11 positions agree with TRBD2. The ends lost 2 bases at V and 4 bases at J; junction bases unmatched: 16. CDR3 length: 19 residues. CDR1 and CDR2 from the germline V gene are SGHTA and FQGNSA. The CDR3, as DNA: TGTGCCAGCAGCTTACTTGGTTCCGTCAGACTAGCGGGGCGGTACGAGCAGTACTTC. Translating gives CASSLLGSVRLAGRYEQYF.

This chain connects TRBV19 to TRBJ2-7; D ambiguous. This CDR3 has 15 residues. Trimming removed 1 base from V and 0 bases from J, with 10 bases in between. Germline lookup yields CDR1 LNHDA and CDR2 SQIVND (reference sequence). CDR3 amino acids: CASSIVGRISYEQYF. CDR3 DNA sequence: TGTGCCAGTAGTATAGTGGGCAGAATCTCCTACGAGCAGTACTTC.

This clone has a single count. This chain joins TRBV3-1 (or the pseudogene TRBV3-2) and TRBJ2-5; 12 positions match TRBD2. The CDR3 has 16 residues. Germline V gene sequence: CDR1 LGHDT, CDR2 YNNKEL (reference sequence). J was trimmed by 5 bases and V by 8 bases; bases with no gene match: 12. DNA for the CDR3: TGTGCCAGCCGTCTAACTAGCGGGGGGTTAGTGGAGACCCAGTACTTC. Translation: CASRLTSGGLVETQYF.

V gene TRBV7-6 combines with J gene TRBJ1-4, with D perhaps TRBD1 (5 bases). Germline CDR1 reads SGHVS; CDR2 reads FNYEAQ. Trimming pared 1 base from V and 3 bases from J, leaving 12 bases between. CDR3 size: 16 residues. CDR3 residues: CASSLGRAGPNEKLFF. DNA of the CDR3: TGTGCCAGCAGCTTAGGTCGGGCAGGGCCTAATGAAAAACTGTTTTTT.

The chain links TRBV5-6 to TRBJ2-3; no clear D. Germline V gives CDR1 SGHDT, CDR2 YYEEEE. Trimming removed 6 bases from V and 6 bases from J, with 20 bases in between. The CDR3 length is 15 residues. The CDR3 DNA is TGTGCCAGCAAGCAACAACCGAATTGGGCGGATACGCAGTATTTT. This codes for CASKQQPNWADTQYF.

This sequence joins TRBV24-1 and TRBJ2-3; 10 bases are shared with TRBD1. Per the germline V gene, CDR1 is KGHDR and CDR2 is SFDVKD. Losses at the gene ends were 5 bases for V and 1 base for J; bases not matched to a gene: 2. The CDR3 sequence is 15 residues long. Here the CDR3 reads CATSGGTGGTDTQYF. The CDR3 DNA reads TGTGCCACCAGTGGAGGGACAGGGGGCACAGATACGCAGTATTTT.